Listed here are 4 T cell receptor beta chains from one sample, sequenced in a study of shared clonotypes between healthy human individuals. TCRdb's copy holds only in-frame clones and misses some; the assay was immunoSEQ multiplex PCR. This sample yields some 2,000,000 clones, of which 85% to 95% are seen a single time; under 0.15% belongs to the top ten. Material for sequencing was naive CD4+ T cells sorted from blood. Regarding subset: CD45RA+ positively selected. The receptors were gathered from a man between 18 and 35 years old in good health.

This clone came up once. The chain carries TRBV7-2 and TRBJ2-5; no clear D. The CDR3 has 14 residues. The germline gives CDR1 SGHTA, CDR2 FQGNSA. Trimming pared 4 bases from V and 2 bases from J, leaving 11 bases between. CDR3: CASSSVVGQETQYF. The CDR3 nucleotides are TGTGCCAGCAGCTCCGTCGTGGGACAAGAGACCCAGTACTTC.

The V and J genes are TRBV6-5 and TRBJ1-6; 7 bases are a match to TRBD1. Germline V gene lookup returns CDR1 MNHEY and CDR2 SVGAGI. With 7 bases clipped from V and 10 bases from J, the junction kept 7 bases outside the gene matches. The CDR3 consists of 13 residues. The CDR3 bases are TGTGCCAGCAAAGGACAGGCCTGGTCACCCCTCCACTTT. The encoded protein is CASKGQAWSPLHF.

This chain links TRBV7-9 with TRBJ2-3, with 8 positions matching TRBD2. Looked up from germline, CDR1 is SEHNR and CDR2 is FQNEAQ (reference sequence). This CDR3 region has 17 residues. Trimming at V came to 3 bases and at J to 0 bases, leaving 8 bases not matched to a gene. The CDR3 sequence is CASSFYLAGISTDTQYF. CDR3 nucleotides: TGTGCCAGCAGCTTTTATCTAGCGGGTATTAGCACAGATACGCAGTATTTT. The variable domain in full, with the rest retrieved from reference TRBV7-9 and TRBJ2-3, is DTGVSQNPRHKITKRGQNVTFRCDPISEHNRLYWYRQTLGQGPEFLTYFQNEAQLEKSRLLSDRFSAERPKGSFSTLEIQRTEQGDSAMYLCASSFYLAGISTDTQYFGPGTRLTVL.

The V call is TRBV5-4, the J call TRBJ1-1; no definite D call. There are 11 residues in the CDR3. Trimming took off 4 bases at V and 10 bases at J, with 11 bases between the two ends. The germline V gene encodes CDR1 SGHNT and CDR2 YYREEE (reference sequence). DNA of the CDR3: TGTGCCAGCAGCCTAGGAGAAGTAGCTTTCTTT. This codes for CASSLGEVAFF.